This T cell receptor (beta chain) came from a study of blood T cell repertoires in COVID-19. As for the study in general: T cells, B-cell-depleted T cells, or PBMCs supplied cDNA or gDNA.

Clones were read by immunoSEQ multiplex PCR, and TCRdb kept only the in-frame ones, dropping some. The table shows about 310,000 clones, with roughly 84% occurring only once. This clone appeared a few times. The CDR3 totals 13 residues. V lost 4 bases, J lost 8 bases, and 7 bases stayed unmatched. Germline V gene sequence: CDR1 SGHNT, CDR2 YYREEE (reference sequence). The sequence came from a man aged 45-65 years with active or convalescent COVID-19. Sequencing was performed on peripheral blood. The chain couples TRBV5-4 to TRBJ1-2, with TRBD1 matching over 8 bases. In DNA, the CDR3 is TGTGCCAGCAGCGTGACAGGGGAGAGCGGCTACACCTTC. Translated: CASSVTGESGYTF.